The T cell receptor (beta chain) under discussion was sequenced for a study of shared clonotypes between healthy human individuals. In germline, CDR1 is KGHSH, CDR2 LQKENI. V shed 4 bases and J 4 bases; nucleotides not matched to a gene: 9. The CDR3 runs 15 residues. Clones were sequenced by immunoSEQ multiplex PCR, and TCRdb holds only the in-frame ones, with some missing. The sample lists a few million clones, almost 96% occurring once. Material for sequencing was naive CD4+ T cells sorted from blood. Subset reported: CD45RA+ positively selected. V is TRBV18 and J is TRBJ2-5; 7 nucleotides match TRBD2. The TCR sequence derives from a man younger than 35 in good health. CDR3 coding DNA: TGTGCCAGCTCACTAACAGCGGGAACTCTAGAGACCCAGTACTTC. Translation: CASSLTAGTLETQYF.